The 18 T cell receptor beta chains presented below share a single source sample, sequenced in a study of identical twins. TCRdb re-called the 5' RACE reads through MiXCR, storing one row per CDR3 protein. The data hold 310,000 or so distinct CDR3 sequences, with about 8.1% observed a single time. The sample was also linked to a second study, of yellow fever vaccine responses in identical twins.

The sample comprised memory (CD45RO+) T cells sorted from blood. Receptors originate from a young woman in good health.

This chain uses TRBV7-2 with TRBJ2-2; 8 positions agree with TRBD2. Germline lookup yields CDR1 SGHTA and CDR2 FQGNSA. The CDR3 spans 15 residues. Trimming cost V 3 bases and J 4 bases; bases outside gene matches: 4. DNA for the CDR3: TGTGCCAGCAGCTTCGGGACTAGTTCCACCGGGGAGCTGTTTTTT. This sequence encodes CASSFGTSSTGELFF.

The J gene is TRBJ2-5, the V gene TRBV5-1, with 7 bases aligning to TRBD2. Germline V lookup: CDR1 SGHRS, CDR2 YFSETQ. V gave up 0 bases and J gave up 2 bases; unmatched junction bases: 10. The CDR3 loop spans 17 amino acids. CDR3 protein: CASSLGATSAGQETQYF. In DNA, the CDR3 is TGCGCCAGCAGCTTGGGAGCCACGTCAGCGGGGCAAGAGACCCAGTACTTC. The full variable domain, its missing parts supplied by reference TRBV5-1 and TRBJ2-5, is KAGVTQTPRYLIKTRGQQVTLSCSPISGHRSVSWYQQTPGQGLQFLFEYFSETQRNKGNFPGRFSGRQFSNSRSEMNVSTLELGDSALYLCASSLGATSAGQETQYFGPGTRLLVL.

A few counts support this clonotype. The V call is TRBV12-5, the J call TRBJ2-4; D is unresolved. There are 12 residues in the CDR3. Trimming cost V 7 bases and J 7 bases, with 11 bases left between them. The germline V gene encodes CDR1 LGHNT and CDR2 FRNRAP. CDR3 amino acids: CASDWRFNIQYF. The DNA for the CDR3 is TGTGCTAGTGACTGGCGGTTTAACATTCAGTACTTC.

A few counts support this clonotype. CDR3 DNA: TGTGCCAGCAGCTTGTCTAGCGGGGGTTACACCGGGGAGCTGTTTTTT. Protein: CASSLSSGGYTGELFF. The chain combines TRBV7-2 with TRBJ2-2, with 10 bases that match TRBD2. V shed 3 bases, J shed 3 bases, and the junction held 4 bases outside the gene matches. Germline V CDR1 and CDR2: SGHTA, FQGNSA. This CDR3 has 16 residues.

The CDR3 reads CASSLAPGTGTYEQYF. CDR3 bases: TGCGCCAGCAGCTTGGCCCCCGGGACAGGTACCTACGAGCAGTACTTC. The genes are TRBV5-1 and TRBJ2-7; TRBD1 agrees at 8 bases. The V segment lost 0 bases and the J segment 2 bases; nucleotides outside the gene matches: 7. The CDR3 length is 16 residues. Germline V gene lookup returns CDR1 SGHRS and CDR2 YFSETQ.

The chain uses TRBV5-8 and TRBJ2-3; maybe TRBD1 (5 bases). With 4 bases removed from V and 4 bases from J, the gap between germline ends came to 13 bases. Germline V gene lookup returns CDR1 SGHTS and CDR2 YDEGEE. The CDR3 sequence is 14 residues long. The CDR3 sequence is CASSPGRASDTQYF. The CDR3 DNA reads TGTGCCAGCAGCCCCGGCAGGGCCTCAGATACGCAGTATTTT.

Only a few counts were recorded for this clonotype. The J gene is TRBJ2-1, the V gene TRBV24-1; 13 bases are a match to TRBD2. CDR1 is KGHDR and CDR2 is SFDVKD in the germline V gene. The length of the CDR3 is 13 residues. The V gene end was trimmed by 9 bases and the J gene end by 10 bases; junction bases not matched to a gene: 5. DNA of the CDR3: TGTGCCACCGGACTAGCGGGAGTCGGCGAGCAGTTCTTC. Protein: CATGLAGVGEQFF.

In its sample, this clonotype was seen many times. The rearrangement uses TRBV29-1 and TRBJ2-3; TRBD1 matches 9 bases. V dropped 6 bases and J dropped 6; count of bases not matched to a gene: 4. This CDR3 region has 12 residues. CDR1 and CDR2 from the germline V gene are SQVTM and ANQGSEA. The DNA of the CDR3 is TGCAGCGTATACAGGGGGCTGGATACGCAGTATTTT. Translating it yields CSVYRGLDTQYF.

This clonotype was counted many times. The chain combines TRBV20-1 with TRBJ1-5; 9 bases line up with TRBD1. The CDR3 extends over 14 amino acids. With V trimmed by 3 bases and J by 9 bases, 9 bases remained unmatched. Germline V gives CDR1 DFQATT, CDR2 SNEGSKA (reference sequence). This CDR3 is CSASSDRGPGPQHF. CDR3 nucleotide sequence: TGCAGTGCTAGCTCGGACAGGGGCCCCGGGCCCCAGCATTTT.

In its sample, this clonotype was seen a few times. J is TRBJ2-2 and V is TRBV4-1; 7 positions agree with TRBD2. CDR3 length: 17 residues. From germline, CDR1 is MGHRA and CDR2 YSYEKL. Trimming at V came to 6 bases and at J to 2 bases, leaving 12 bases not matched to a gene. The CDR3 sequence: CASSQSFRLANTGELFF. The CDR3 DNA follows: TGCGCCAGCAGTCAATCCTTTCGACTAGCTAACACCGGGGAGCTGTTTTTT.

In this sample, this clonotype turned up a few times. The chain recombines TRBV21-1 with TRBJ2-3; TRBD1, the table's D call, was not compared with the DNA. TRBV21-1 has pseudogene status. The CDR3 is 16 amino acids. The CDR3 DNA reads TGTGCCAGCAGCCAAGGACACCCCCCCAACACAGATACGCAGTATTTT. As protein: CASSQGHPPNTDTQYF.

This clonotype was counted at least ten times. The chain has TRBV5-1 and TRBJ2-7; 8 bases are a match to TRBD1. Unmatched junction bases numbered 6, after V lost 0 bases and J lost 7 bases. This CDR3 region has 14 residues. The germline V gene encodes CDR1 SGHRS and CDR2 YFSETQ. The chain's CDR3 is CASSLGDRINEQYF. In DNA, the CDR3 is TGCGCCAGCAGCTTGGGGGACAGGATAAATGAGCAGTACTTC.

There are a few counts of this clonotype. This chain links TRBV5-8 with TRBJ1-2; D gene ambiguous. Trimming shortened V by 2 bases and J by 1 base, and 9 bases separated the two germline ends. Germline CDR1 is SGHTS and CDR2 is YDEGEE. CDR3 length equals 14 residues. In DNA form, the CDR3 reads TGTGCCAGCAGCTTCTACGCGGATAACTATGGCTACACCTTC. Translation: CASSFYADNYGYTF.

The J gene is TRBJ2-5, the V gene TRBV4-2, with 9 bases lining up with TRBD1. V was pared by 4 bases and J by 3 bases, with 6 bases of the junction left unmatched. This CDR3 contains 15 residues. Germline values: CDR1 LGHNA, CDR2 YNFKEQ. In DNA, the CDR3 is TGTGCCAGCAGCCGGGACAGGGCGAGGGAAGAGACCCAGTACTTC. Translating gives CASSRDRAREETQYF.

The chain combines TRBV4-2 with TRBJ2-5, with 9 positions matching TRBD1. This CDR3 is built from 16 residues. Germline CDR1 LGHNA, CDR2 YNFKEQ. Trimming removed 0 bases from V and 1 base from J; junction bases left unmatched: 3. The CDR3 sequence is CASSQEPGQGQETQYF. The CDR3 coding sequence is TGTGCCAGCAGCCAAGAACCGGGACAGGGCCAAGAGACCCAGTACTTC.

This clonotype was seen at least ten times. This rearrangement joins TRBV28 to TRBJ1-6; perhaps TRBD1 as D (5 bases). Per the germline V gene, CDR1 is MDHEN and CDR2 is SYDVKM. V was pared by 2 bases and J by 0 bases, with 11 bases between. CDR3 length: 17 amino acids. CDR3 in amino acids: CASSLGRQYSYNSPLHF. CDR3 nucleotides: TGTGCCAGCAGTTTAGGCCGACAGTACTCCTATAATTCACCCCTCCACTTT.

This clonotype was counted ten times or more. The chain employs TRBV4-2 and TRBJ2-5, with D unclear. V shed 2 bases and J shed 5 bases, with 9 bases lying between them. Germline CDR1 is LGHNA and CDR2 is YNFKEQ. The CDR3 covers 13 residues. Here the CDR3 reads CASSQTPGETQYF. CDR3 sequence (DNA): TGTGCCAGCAGCCAAACCCCTGGGGAGACCCAGTACTTC.

The CDR3 DNA is TGTGCCATCAGAGGGACAGGGTCCGAATCACCCCTCCACTTT. Amino acid sequence: CAIRGTGSESPLHF. The genes are TRBV10-3 and TRBJ1-6, with 9 nucleotides matching TRBD1. This CDR3 is built from 14 residues. J was trimmed by 10 bases and V by 6 bases; bases with no gene match: 7. Germline CDR1 and CDR2: ENHRY and SYGVKD.